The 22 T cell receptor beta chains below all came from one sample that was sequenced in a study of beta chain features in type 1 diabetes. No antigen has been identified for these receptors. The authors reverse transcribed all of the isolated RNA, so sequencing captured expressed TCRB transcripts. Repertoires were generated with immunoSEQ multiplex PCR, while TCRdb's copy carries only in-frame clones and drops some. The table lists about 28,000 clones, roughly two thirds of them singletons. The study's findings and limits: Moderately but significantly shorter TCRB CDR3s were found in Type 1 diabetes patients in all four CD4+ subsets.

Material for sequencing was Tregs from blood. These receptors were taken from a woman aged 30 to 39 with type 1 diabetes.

In DNA form, the CDR3 reads TGTGCCAGCAGCGGGATAGCGGTTTACAATGAGCAGTTCTTC. Protein sequence: CASSGIAVYNEQFF. The V call is TRBV6-1, the J call TRBJ2-1; tentatively, D is TRBD2 (6 bases). Germline CDR1 is MNHNS and CDR2 is SASEGT. Trimming removed 6 bases at V and 4 bases at J, with 13 bases between. The CDR3 runs 14 residues.

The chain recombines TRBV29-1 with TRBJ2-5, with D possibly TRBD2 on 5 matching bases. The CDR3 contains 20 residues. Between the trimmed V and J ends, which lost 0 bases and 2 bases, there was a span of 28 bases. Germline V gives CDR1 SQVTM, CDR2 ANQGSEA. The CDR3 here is CSVEDLGEGPGRVLQETQYF. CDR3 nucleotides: TGCAGCGTTGAAGATCTCGGAGAGGGCCCAGGACGGGTATTACAAGAGACCCAGTACTTC.

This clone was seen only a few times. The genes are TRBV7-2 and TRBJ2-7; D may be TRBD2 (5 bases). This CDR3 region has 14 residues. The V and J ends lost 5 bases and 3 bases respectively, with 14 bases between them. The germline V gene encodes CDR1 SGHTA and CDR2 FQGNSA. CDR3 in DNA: TGTGCCAGCAGCCGGCGGGTTTTAAGCTACGAGCAGTACTTC. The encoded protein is CASSRRVLSYEQYF.

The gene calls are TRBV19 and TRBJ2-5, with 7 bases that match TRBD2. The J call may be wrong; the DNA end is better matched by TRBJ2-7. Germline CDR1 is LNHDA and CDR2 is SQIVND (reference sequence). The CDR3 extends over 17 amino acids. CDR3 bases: TGTGCCAGTAGTATCTCGTCGTGGGGGGGAAGCTCCTACGAGCAGTACTTC. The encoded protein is CASSISSWGGSSYEQYF.

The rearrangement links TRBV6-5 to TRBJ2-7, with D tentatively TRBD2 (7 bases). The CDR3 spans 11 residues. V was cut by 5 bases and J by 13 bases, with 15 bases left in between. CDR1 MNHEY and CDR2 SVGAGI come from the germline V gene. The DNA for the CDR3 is TGTGCCAGCAGTGAAACAGGGAGGGGTTACTTC. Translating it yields CASSETGRGYF.

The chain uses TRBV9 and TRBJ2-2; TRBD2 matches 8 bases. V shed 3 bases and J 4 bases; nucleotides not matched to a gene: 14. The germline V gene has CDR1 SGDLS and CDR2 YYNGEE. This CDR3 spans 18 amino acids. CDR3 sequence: CASSGPMGAGGGTGELFF. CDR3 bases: TGTGCCAGCAGCGGGCCTATGGGGGCGGGAGGAGGCACCGGGGAGCTGTTTTTT.

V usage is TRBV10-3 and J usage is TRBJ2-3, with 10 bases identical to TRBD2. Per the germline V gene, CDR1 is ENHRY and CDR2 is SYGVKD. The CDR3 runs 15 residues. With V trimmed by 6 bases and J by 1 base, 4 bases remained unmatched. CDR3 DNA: TGTGCCATCAGCGTGACTAGCGGGCGCACAGATACGCAGTATTTT. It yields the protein CAISVTSGRTDTQYF.

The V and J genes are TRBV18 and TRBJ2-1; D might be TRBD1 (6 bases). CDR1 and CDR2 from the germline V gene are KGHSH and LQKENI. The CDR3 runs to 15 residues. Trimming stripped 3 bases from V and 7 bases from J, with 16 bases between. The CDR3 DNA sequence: TGTGCCAGCTCACCTAGGGGGAGAAGGGGAAATGAGCAGTTCTTC. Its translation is CASSPRGRRGNEQFF.

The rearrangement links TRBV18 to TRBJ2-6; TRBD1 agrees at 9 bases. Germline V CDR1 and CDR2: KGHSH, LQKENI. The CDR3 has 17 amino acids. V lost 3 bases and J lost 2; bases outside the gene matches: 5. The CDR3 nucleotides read TGTGCCAGCTCACCGGGACAGGGATCCCCTGGGGCCAACGTCCTGACTTTC. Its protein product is CASSPGQGSPGANVLTF.

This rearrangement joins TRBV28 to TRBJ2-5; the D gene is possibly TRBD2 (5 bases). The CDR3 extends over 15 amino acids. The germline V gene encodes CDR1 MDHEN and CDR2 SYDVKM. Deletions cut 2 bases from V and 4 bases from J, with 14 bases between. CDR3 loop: CASSLGLASGETQYF. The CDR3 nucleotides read TGTGCCAGCAGTTTAGGGCTAGCCAGCGGAGAGACCCAGTACTTC.

CDR3 DNA: TGTGCCAGCAGCCAGGGGTCCGATGAGCAGTTCTTC. Amino acid sequence: CASSQGSDEQFF. The chain combines TRBV9 with TRBJ2-1; tentative D call: TRBD1 (6 bases). Germline CDR1 and CDR2: SGDLS and YYNGEE. The V and J ends lost 4 bases and 8 bases respectively, with 10 bases between them. CDR3 length equals 12 residues.

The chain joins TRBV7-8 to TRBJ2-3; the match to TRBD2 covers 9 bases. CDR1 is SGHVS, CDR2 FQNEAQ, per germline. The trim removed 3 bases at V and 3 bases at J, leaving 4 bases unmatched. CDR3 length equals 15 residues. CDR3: CASSLRLAGTDTQYF. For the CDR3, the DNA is TGTGCCAGCAGCTTGAGGCTAGCGGGGACAGATACGCAGTATTTT.

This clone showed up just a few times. CDR3 DNA sequence: TGTGCCAGCAGAAAAGCGGTCAACAATGAGCAGTTCTTC. Its protein is CASRKAVNNEQFF. This chain links TRBV11-3 with TRBJ2-1; perhaps TRBD2 as D (5 bases). The CDR3 is 13 amino acids. Germline values: CDR1 SGHNT, CDR2 YENEEA. The V end was cut by 6 bases, the J end by 5 bases, with 11 bases between.

CDR3 coding DNA: TGTGCCAGCTCACCGAGTCAGGGTGGCGAGCAGTACTTC. Its protein is CASSPSQGGEQYF. The chain is built from TRBV18 and TRBJ2-7, with D possibly being TRBD1 (5 bases). Trimming shortened V by 3 bases and J by 6 bases, and 12 bases separated the two germline ends. CDR1 and CDR2 from the germline V gene are KGHSH and LQKENI. This CDR3 is 13 amino acids long.

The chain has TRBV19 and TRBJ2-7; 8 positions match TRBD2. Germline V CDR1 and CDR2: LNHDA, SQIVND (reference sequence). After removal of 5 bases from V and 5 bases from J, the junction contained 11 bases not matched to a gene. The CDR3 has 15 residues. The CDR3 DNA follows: TGTGCCAGTAGTTTGCCGGGACTAGTGAACCACGAGCAGTACTTC. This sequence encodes CASSLPGLVNHEQYF.

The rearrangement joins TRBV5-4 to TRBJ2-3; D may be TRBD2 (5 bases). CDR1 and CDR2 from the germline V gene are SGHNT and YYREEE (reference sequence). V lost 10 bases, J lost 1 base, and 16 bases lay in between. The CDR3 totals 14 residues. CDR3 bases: TGTGCCGGCACCCGTTTCGGGGGCACAGATACGCAGTATTTT. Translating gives CAGTRFGGTDTQYF.

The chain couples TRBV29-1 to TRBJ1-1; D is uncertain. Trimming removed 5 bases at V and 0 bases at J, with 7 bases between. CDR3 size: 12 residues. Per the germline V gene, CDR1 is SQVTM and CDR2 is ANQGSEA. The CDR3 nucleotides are TGCAGCGTTTATTCGGTGAACACTGAAGCTTTCTTT. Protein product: CSVYSVNTEAFF.

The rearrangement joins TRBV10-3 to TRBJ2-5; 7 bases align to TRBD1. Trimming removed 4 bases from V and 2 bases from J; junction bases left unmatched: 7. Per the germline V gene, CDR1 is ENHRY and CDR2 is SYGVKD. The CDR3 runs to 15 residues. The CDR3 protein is CAISATGQTQETQYF. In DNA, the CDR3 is TGTGCCATCAGTGCGACGGGACAGACACAAGAGACCCAGTACTTC.

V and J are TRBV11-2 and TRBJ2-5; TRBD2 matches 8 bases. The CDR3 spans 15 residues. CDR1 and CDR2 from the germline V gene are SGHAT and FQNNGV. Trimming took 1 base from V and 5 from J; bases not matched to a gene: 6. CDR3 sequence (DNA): TGTGCCAGCAGCTTAGTCCCTAGCGGGTTTGAGACCCAGTACTTC. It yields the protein CASSLVPSGFETQYF.

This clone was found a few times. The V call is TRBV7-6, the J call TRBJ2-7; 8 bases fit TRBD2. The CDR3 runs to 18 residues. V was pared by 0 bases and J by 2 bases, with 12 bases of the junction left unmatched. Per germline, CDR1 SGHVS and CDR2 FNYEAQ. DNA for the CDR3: TGTGCCAGCAGCTTAGCGCCCAGCGGGAGTATTGGGGCCTACGAGCAGTACTTC. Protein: CASSLAPSGSIGAYEQYF. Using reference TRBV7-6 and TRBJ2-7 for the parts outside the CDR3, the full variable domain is GAGVSQSPRYKVTKRGQDVALRCDPISGHVSLYWYRQALGQGPEFLTYFNYEAQQDKSGLPNDRFSAERPEGSISTLTIQRTEQRDSAMYRCASSLAPSGSIGAYEQYFGPGTRLTVT.

In nucleotides, the CDR3 is TGCAGCGTTGTAGACAGACTATACACCGGGGAGCTGTTTTTT. It yields the protein CSVVDRLYTGELFF. The chain combines TRBV29-1 with TRBJ2-2; D is possibly TRBD1 or TRBD2 (5 bases each). The CDR3 consists of 14 residues. Germline CDR1 SQVTM, CDR2 ANQGSEA. V dropped 4 bases and J dropped 3 bases, with 12 bases sitting between them.

The CDR3 region has the DNA TGCGCCAGCAGCCAGTTCTGGGACAGGGAGCTACTACTTTATGGCTACACCTTC. Residues: CASSQFWDRELLLYGYTF. This sequence joins TRBV4-1 and TRBJ1-2; TRBD1 aligns across 9 bases. Per the germline V gene, CDR1 is MGHRA and CDR2 is YSYEKL. V lost 3 bases and J lost 5; bases outside the gene matches: 16. CDR3 length: 18 residues.